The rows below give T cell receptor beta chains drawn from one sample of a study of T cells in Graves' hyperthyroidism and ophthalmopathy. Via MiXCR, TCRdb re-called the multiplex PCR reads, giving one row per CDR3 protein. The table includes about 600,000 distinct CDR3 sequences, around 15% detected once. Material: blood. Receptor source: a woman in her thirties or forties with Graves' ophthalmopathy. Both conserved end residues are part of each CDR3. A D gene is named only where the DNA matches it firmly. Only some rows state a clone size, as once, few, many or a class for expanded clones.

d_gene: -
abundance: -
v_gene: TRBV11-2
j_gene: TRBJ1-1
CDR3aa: CASSLFRDTEAFF
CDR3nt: TGTGCCAGCAGCTTATTCAGGGACACTGAAGCTTTCTTT

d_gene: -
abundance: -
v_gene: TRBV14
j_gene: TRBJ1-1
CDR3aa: CASSQVGAGTEAFF
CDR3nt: TGTGCCAGCAGCCAAGTAGGAGCTGGGACTGAAGCTTTCTTT

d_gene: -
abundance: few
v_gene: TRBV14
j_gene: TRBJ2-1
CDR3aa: CASSALASLYNEQFF
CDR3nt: TGTGCCAGCAGCGCCCTAGCTAGCCTTTACAATGAGCAGTTCTTC

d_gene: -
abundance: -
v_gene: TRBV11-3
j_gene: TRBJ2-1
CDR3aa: CASSQDVGQRNNEQFF
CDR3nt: TGTGCCAGCAGCCAAGACGTAGGACAGAGGAACAATGAGCAGTTCTTC

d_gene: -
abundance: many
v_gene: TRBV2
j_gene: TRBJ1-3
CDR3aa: CASSVGSSGNTIYF
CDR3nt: TGTGCCAGCAGTGTTGGCAGCTCTGGAAACACCATATATTTT

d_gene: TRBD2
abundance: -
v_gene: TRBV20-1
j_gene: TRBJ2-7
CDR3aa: CSARTSGRARVYEKYF
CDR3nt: TGCAGTGCTCGGACTAGCGGGAGGGCACGTGTTTACGAGAAGTACTTC

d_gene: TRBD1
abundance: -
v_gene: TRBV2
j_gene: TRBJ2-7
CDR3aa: CASRGQGGGYYEQYF
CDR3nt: TGTGCCAGCAGAGGACAGGGGGGAGGGTACTACGAGCAGTACTTC

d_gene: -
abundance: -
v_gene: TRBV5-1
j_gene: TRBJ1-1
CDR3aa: CASSSGGYDTEAFF
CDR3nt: TGCGCCAGCAGCTCCGGGGGTTATGACACTGAAGCTTTCTTT

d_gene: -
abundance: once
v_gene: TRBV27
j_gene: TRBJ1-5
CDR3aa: CASSFYSGQPQHF
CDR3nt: TGTGCCAGCAGTTTCTATAGCGGCCAGCCCCAGCATTTT

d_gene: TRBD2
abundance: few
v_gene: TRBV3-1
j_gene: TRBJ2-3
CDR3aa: CASSVSLGGTPPGTQYF
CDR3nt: TGTGCCAGCAGCGTGTCTCTGGGGGGGACCCCCCCCGGTACGCAGTATTTT

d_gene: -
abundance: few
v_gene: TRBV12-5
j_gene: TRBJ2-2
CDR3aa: CASTINTGELFF
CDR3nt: TGTGCTAGTACCATAAACACCGGGGAGCTGTTTTTT

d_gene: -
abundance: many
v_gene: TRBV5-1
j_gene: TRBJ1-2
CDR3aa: CASSLASGPRYGYTF
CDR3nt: TGCGCCAGCAGCTTGGCCTCAGGCCCACGGTATGGCTACACCTTC

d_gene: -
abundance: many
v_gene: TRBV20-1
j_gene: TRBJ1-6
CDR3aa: CSASTGGDNSPLHF
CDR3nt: TGCAGTGCTTCCACCGGGGGGGATAATTCACCCCTCCACTTT

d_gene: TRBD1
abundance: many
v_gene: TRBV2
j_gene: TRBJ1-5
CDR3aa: CASLGQGANQPQHF
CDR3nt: TGTGCCAGCCTAGGACAGGGGGCAAATCAGCCCCAGCATTTT